The clone carrying this T cell receptor (beta chain) has more than one count but fewer than ten. This entry belongs to a study of T cell repertoires in cytomegalovirus infection. Study-wide context: Signatures in public TCR beta sequences pointed to both CMV infection and matching HLA type.

Germline V lookup: CDR1 MDHEN, CDR2 SYDVKM. This CDR3 is 19 amino acids long. V lost 7 bases and J lost 0, with 25 bases in between. TCRdb ran MiXCR on the reads and lists one entry per CDR3 protein. The table has about 230,000 distinct CDR3 sequences, roughly 22% seen once. The rearrangement uses TRBV28 and TRBJ2-4, with D maybe TRBD1 (8 bases). The material sequenced was CD8+ T cells from PBMCs. This clonotype was obtained from a human donor in good health (CMV status not recorded). Some clones in this sample may be carry-over from other donors' samples. The CDR3 DNA reads TGTGCCAGCACCCCTTGGGGGGGGGACAGGCAACTAGCCAAAAACATTCAGTACTTC. Its protein product is CASTPWGGDRQLAKNIQYF.